A single sample gave rise to the 28 T cell receptor beta chains below, sequenced in a study of CD8 T cells in Susac syndrome. Random hexamers were used to reverse transcribe the RNA input (about 0.5 to 1 ug). MiXCR, run by TCRdb on the immunoSEQ multiplex PCR reads, gives a single entry per CDR3 protein. The sample lists fewer than 150,000 distinct CDR3 sequences, around 91% occurring once. The specimen sequenced was CD8+ T cells from PBMCs. The receptors shown here come from a human donor with multiple sclerosis.

The V and J genes are TRBV6-9 and TRBJ2-2; 12 nucleotides match TRBD1. Germline assignment: CDR1 MNHGY and CDR2 SVAAGI. V lost 6 bases, J lost 3 bases, and 14 bases stayed unmatched. The CDR3 extends over 19 amino acids. The CDR3: CASSPRDRGRWMDTGELFF. DNA for the CDR3: TGTGCCAGCAGCCCCCGGGACAGGGGGCGCTGGATGGACACCGGGGAGCTGTTTTTT.

The J gene is TRBJ1-1, the V gene TRBV30, with a possible D match to TRBD1 (5 bases). This CDR3 comprises 14 residues. Trimming stripped 0 bases from V and 5 bases from J, with 13 bases between. CDR1 GTSNPN and CDR2 SVGIG come from the germline V gene (reference sequence). CDR3: CAWSVMGGRTEAFF. The CDR3 DNA sequence: TGTGCCTGGAGTGTAATGGGGGGACGAACTGAAGCTTTCTTT.

The chain links TRBV7-2 to TRBJ2-2; TRBD2 agrees at 11 bases. Germline V lookup: CDR1 SGHTA, CDR2 FQGNSA. This CDR3 contains 18 residues. With V trimmed by 1 base and J by 1 base, 5 bases remained unmatched. CDR3 sequence (DNA): TGTGCCAGCAGCTTAGATATGACTAGCGGGATGAACACCGGGGAGCTGTTTTTT. Translating it yields CASSLDMTSGMNTGELFF.

This clonotype was seen only once. V usage is TRBV30 and J usage is TRBJ2-1, with D possibly being TRBD2 (5 bases). V was pared by 1 base and J by 0 bases, with 13 bases between. This CDR3 has 16 residues. The germline V gene has CDR1 GTSNPN and CDR2 SVGIG (reference sequence). The CDR3 nucleotides are TGTGCCTGGAGTGACCTAGACTACATCTCCTACAATGAGCAGTTCTTC. Protein: CAWSDLDYISYNEQFF. The whole variable domain, filled in from reference TRBV30 and TRBJ2-1, reads SQTIHQWPATLVQPVGSPLSLECTVEGTSNPNLYWYRQAAGRGLQLLFYSVGIGQISSEVPQNLSASRPQDRQFILSSKKLLLSDSGFYLCAWSDLDYISYNEQFFGPGTRLTVL.

V is TRBV6-1 and J is TRBJ2-3; 8 bases match TRBD2. The CDR3 sequence is 17 residues long. CDR1 and CDR2 from the germline V gene are MNHNS and SASEGT. The ends lost 7 bases at V and 2 bases at J; junction bases unmatched: 14. The CDR3 sequence: CASNPLAGGLPTDTQYF. For the CDR3, the DNA is TGTGCCAGCAACCCGTTGGCGGGAGGCTTACCCACAGATACGCAGTATTTT.

The chain combines TRBV5-4 with TRBJ1-1, with TRBD1 as a possible D gene (5 bases). The length of the CDR3 is 15 residues. V was cut by 4 bases and J by 3 bases, with 16 bases left in between. Germline assignment: CDR1 SGHNT and CDR2 YYREEE (reference sequence). The CDR3 region has the DNA TGTGCCAGCAGCCCCCAGAGGGGTTTAGACACTGAAGCTTTCTTT. It codes for CASSPQRGLDTEAFF.

V and J are TRBV5-6 and TRBJ2-1; maybe TRBD2 (6 bases). This CDR3 contains 12 residues. Per the germline V gene, CDR1 is SGHDT and CDR2 is YYEEEE. Trimming stripped 3 bases from V and 7 bases from J, with 8 bases between. CDR3 protein: CASSWGTNEQFF. In DNA, the CDR3 is TGTGCCAGCAGCTGGGGGACTAATGAGCAGTTCTTC.

This chain links TRBV24-1 with TRBJ1-5; maybe TRBD1 (5 bases). The CDR3 is 15 amino acids. The V end lost 5 bases, the J end lost 6 bases, and 16 bases lay between the germline ends. CDR1 KGHDR and CDR2 SFDVKD come from the germline V gene. DNA of the CDR3: TGTGCCACCAGTGTTCCTGACGGGAGGGGTCAGCCCCAGCATTTT. It specifies CATSVPDGRGQPQHF.

Here the CDR3 reads CASSRWPPSYF. DNA for the CDR3: TGTGCCAGCAGCCGCTGGCCGCCTAGTTACTTC. The chain uses TRBV7-9 and TRBJ2-5, with D hard to call. This CDR3 region has 11 residues. Germline V gene data show CDR1 as SEHNR and CDR2 as FQNEAQ (reference sequence). V shed 5 bases and J shed 14 bases, with 15 bases lying between them. The full variable domain, with the rest looked up from reference TRBV7-9 and TRBJ2-5, is DTGVSQNPRHKITKRGQNVTFRCDPISEHNRLYWYRQTLGQGPEFLTYFQNEAQLEKSRLLSDRFSAERPKGSFSTLEIQRTEQGDSAMYLCASSRWPPSYFGPGTRLLVL.

The V call is TRBV25-1, the J call TRBJ2-5; TRBD1 agrees at 8 bases. Germline assignment: CDR1 MGHDK and CDR2 SYGVNS. Trimming cost V 4 bases and J 1 base; bases outside gene matches: 5. The CDR3 totals 15 residues. DNA of the CDR3: TGTGCCAGCAGTGGGACAGGGATCCGCCAAGAGACCCAGTACTTC. Protein product: CASSGTGIRQETQYF.

The CDR3 loop is CASSLSQGGVTEAFF. DNA of the CDR3: TGTGCCAGCAGTTTATCCCAGGGAGGAGTCACTGAAGCTTTCTTT. This sequence joins TRBV27 and TRBJ1-1; perhaps TRBD1 as D (5 bases). This CDR3 region has 15 residues. With 0 bases removed from V and 4 bases from J, the gap between germline ends came to 12 bases. Germline loops: CDR1 MNHEY, CDR2 SMNVEV (reference sequence).

This chain links TRBV27 with TRBJ2-1, with 9 positions matching TRBD1. This CDR3 comprises 13 residues. Germline trimming cut 8 bases from V and 7 bases from J; bases unmatched to any gene: 6. Germline V gives CDR1 MNHEY, CDR2 SMNVEV (reference sequence). Here the CDR3 DNA reads TGTGCCAGCGCCTCGACAGGGGGAAATGAGCAGTTCTTC. Encoded protein: CASASTGGNEQFF.

The chain employs TRBV29-1 and TRBJ2-7, with D possibly being TRBD1 (7 bases). CDR1 SQVTM and CDR2 ANQGSEA come from the germline V gene. The CDR3 length is 12 residues. Trimming stripped 6 bases from V and 5 bases from J, with 14 bases between. This CDR3 reads CSVTGDWDEQYF. The CDR3 DNA sequence: TGCAGCGTAACAGGGGACTGGGACGAGCAGTACTTC.

This chain links TRBV12-3 or TRBV12-4 with TRBJ1-1; D is possibly TRBD1 (5 bases). V was trimmed by 5 bases and J by 11 bases, leaving 12 bases between them. The CDR3 consists of 11 residues. For the CDR3, the DNA is TGTGCCAGCAGTCCGGGGACTTGGGCTTTCTTT. Translating gives CASSPGTWAFF.

This chain joins TRBV5-4 and TRBJ2-1; 7 nucleotides agree with TRBD2. Germline V gives CDR1 SGHNT, CDR2 YYREEE (reference sequence). The CDR3 length is 18 residues. The ends lost 2 bases at V and 0 bases at J; junction bases unmatched: 11. CDR3 residues: CASSLTGGGVSSYNEQFF. The CDR3 DNA follows: TGTGCCAGCAGCTTAACTGGGGGAGGGGTCAGCTCCTACAATGAGCAGTTCTTC.

This rearrangement joins TRBV5-6 to TRBJ2-7; TRBD1 agrees at 7 bases. The germline gives CDR1 SGHDT, CDR2 YYEEEE. The CDR3 runs to 12 residues. The J segment lost 5 bases and the V segment lost 5 bases, leaving 4 bases of the junction unmatched. The CDR3 loop reads CASRGQVDEQYF. The CDR3 bases are TGTGCCAGCAGAGGACAGGTTGACGAGCAGTACTTC.

The chain employs TRBV30 and TRBJ2-7; tentative D call: TRBD2 (5 bases). Germline V gives CDR1 GTSNPN, CDR2 SVGIG (reference sequence). There are 13 residues in the CDR3. The V end was cut by 0 bases, the J end by 7 bases, with 13 bases between. Here the CDR3 DNA reads TGTGCCTGGAGTGTAATCGGGTCGGGGGAGCAGTACTTC. Encoded protein: CAWSVIGSGEQYF. Full variable domain (rest looked up from reference TRBV30 and TRBJ2-7): SQTIHQWPATLVQPVGSPLSLECTVEGTSNPNLYWYRQAAGRGLQLLFYSVGIGQISSEVPQNLSASRPQDRQFILSSKKLLLSDSGFYLCAWSVIGSGEQYFGPGTRLTVT.

The gene calls are TRBV6-4 and TRBJ2-3; D may be TRBD1 (6 bases). This CDR3 region has 16 residues. CDR1 and CDR2 (germline): MRHNA, SNTAGT. Trimming cost V 5 bases and J 4 bases, with 19 bases left between them. The CDR3 region is CASSLGATRESDTQYF. CDR3 nucleotides: TGTGCCAGCAGTTTGGGGGCAACTCGCGAGTCAGATACGCAGTATTTT.

The CDR3 sequence: CASRPGGGNTQYF. CDR3 sequence (DNA): TGTGCCAGCAGGCCGGGCGGGGGGAATACGCAGTATTTT. This chain uses TRBV27 with TRBJ2-3; 8 nucleotides agree with TRBD2. The V segment lost 6 bases and the J segment 7 bases; nucleotides outside the gene matches: 6. This CDR3 has 13 residues. CDR1 is MNHEY and CDR2 is SMNVEV in the germline V gene (reference sequence).

V is TRBV12-3 or TRBV12-4 and J is TRBJ2-7; tentatively, D is TRBD1 (5 bases). Trimming removed 6 bases at V and 4 bases at J, with 13 bases between. This CDR3 has 13 amino acids. The CDR3 loop is CASSLDRNYEQYF. The CDR3 DNA is TGTGCCAGCAGCCTCGACAGAAATTACGAGCAGTACTTC.

The chain recombines TRBV27 with TRBJ2-1; D gene uncertain. This CDR3 spans 12 amino acids. Looked up from germline, CDR1 is MNHEY and CDR2 is SMNVEV (reference sequence). The V end was cut by 2 bases, the J end by 9 bases, with 8 bases between. The CDR3 sequence is CASSLIASEQFF. In DNA, the CDR3 is TGTGCCAGCAGTTTAATAGCATCTGAGCAGTTCTTC.

The chain employs TRBV3-1 and TRBJ1-2; tentative D call: TRBD1 (6 bases). Trimming cost V 0 bases and J 6 bases, with 14 bases left between them. CDR1 LGHDT and CDR2 YNNKEL come from the germline V gene (reference sequence). This CDR3 is 15 amino acids long. CDR3 bases: TGTGCCAGCAGCCAAGATCGGCAGGGGTTGAATGGCTACACCTTC. Protein sequence: CASSQDRQGLNGYTF.

This chain uses TRBV24-1 with TRBJ2-7; TRBD1 might be the D (6 bases). CDR3 length: 14 amino acids. Germline V gene data show CDR1 as KGHDR and CDR2 as SFDVKD. V was pared by 5 bases and J by 1 base, with 11 bases between. The CDR3 loop reads CATSGGQDSYEQYF. The CDR3, as DNA: TGTGCCACCAGTGGGGGACAAGATTCCTACGAGCAGTACTTC.

This clonotype appeared a single time. V and J are TRBV7-9 and TRBJ2-5; 9 bases align to TRBD2. Trimming cost V 5 bases and J 3 bases; bases outside gene matches: 7. Germline V gives CDR1 SEHNR, CDR2 FQNEAQ (reference sequence). The CDR3 is 15 amino acids. The CDR3 region is CASSPSSGRKETQYF. The CDR3 nucleotides are TGTGCCAGCAGCCCCAGTAGCGGGAGAAAAGAGACCCAGTACTTC. The entire variable domain, with the rest obtained from reference TRBV7-9 and TRBJ2-5, is as follows: DTGVSQNPRHKITKRGQNVTFRCDPISEHNRLYWYRQTLGQGPEFLTYFQNEAQLEKSRLLSDRFSAERPKGSFSTLEIQRTEQGDSAMYLCASSPSSGRKETQYFGPGTRLLVL.

The V gene is TRBV29-1, the J gene TRBJ1-2; D ambiguous. Per germline, CDR1 SQVTM and CDR2 ANQGSEA. V lost 3 bases, J lost 7 bases, and 9 bases lay in between. The CDR3 extends over 11 amino acids. CDR3 protein: CSVDLDGGYTF. CDR3 in DNA: TGCAGCGTTGACCTCGATGGTGGCTACACCTTC.

The V call is TRBV27, the J call TRBJ2-5, with D tentatively TRBD2 (5 bases). The CDR3 loop spans 15 amino acids. Trimming removed 0 bases at V and 5 bases at J, with 13 bases between. Germline-derived CDR1 and CDR2 are MNHEY and SMNVEV (reference sequence). As DNA, the CDR3 is TGTGCCAGCAGTTTATCCGGGAACCCGGGGGAGACCCAGTACTTC. This encodes CASSLSGNPGETQYF.

The chain employs TRBV7-2 and TRBJ1-1, with D perhaps TRBD1 (5 bases). The V gene's germline CDR1 is SGHTA and CDR2 FQGNSA. There are 13 residues in the CDR3. The ends were cut back, 2 bases at V and 6 bases at J, with 10 bases in the middle. The CDR3 reads CASSLSGLAEAFF. DNA of the CDR3: TGTGCCAGCAGCTTATCGGGGCTCGCTGAAGCTTTCTTT.

This chain joins TRBV30 and TRBJ2-7; the D is unclear. This CDR3 is built from 13 residues. Germline CDR1 and CDR2: GTSNPN and SVGIG (reference sequence). Trimming removed 0 bases from V and 2 bases from J, with 8 bases in between. The CDR3 coding sequence is TGTGCCTGGAGTGTACCCTCGGCCTACGAGCAGTACTTC. Translation gives CAWSVPSAYEQYF.